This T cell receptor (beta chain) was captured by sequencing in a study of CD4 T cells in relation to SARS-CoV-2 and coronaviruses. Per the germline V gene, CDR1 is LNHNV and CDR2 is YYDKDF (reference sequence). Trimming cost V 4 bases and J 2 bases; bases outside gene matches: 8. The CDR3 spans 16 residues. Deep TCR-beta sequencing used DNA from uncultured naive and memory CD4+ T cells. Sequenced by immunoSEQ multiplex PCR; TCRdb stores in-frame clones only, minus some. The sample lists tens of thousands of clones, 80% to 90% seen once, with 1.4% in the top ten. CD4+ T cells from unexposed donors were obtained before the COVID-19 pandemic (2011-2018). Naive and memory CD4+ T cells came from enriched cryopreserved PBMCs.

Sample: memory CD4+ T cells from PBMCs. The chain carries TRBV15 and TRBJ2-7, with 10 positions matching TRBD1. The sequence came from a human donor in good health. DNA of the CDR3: TGTGCCACCAGCATCTGGGGGGGACAGGGGACCTACGAGCAGTACTTC. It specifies CATSIWGGQGTYEQYF.